Each of the 8 T cell receptor beta chains below was sequenced from the same sample in a study of blood T cells in healthy people across ages. A J-beta primer mix and a sample-barcoded 5' primer were used in a second PCR of about 7 to 12 cycles. TCRdb fed the 5' RACE reads into MiXCR, producing one record per CDR3 protein. Among hundreds of thousands of distinct CDR3 sequences listed, 25% to 35% were seen once. What was sequenced was blood. These receptors were obtained from an elderly woman in good health.

In its sample, this clonotype was seen many times. The V and J genes are TRBV12-3 or TRBV12-4 and TRBJ2-5; D is possibly TRBD2 (5 bases). Trimming removed 10 bases at V and 1 base at J, with 16 bases between. The CDR3 sequence is 14 residues long. The CDR3 here is CATSSTGVQETQYF. The CDR3 DNA sequence: TGTGCCACCTCATCAACCGGGGTCCAAGAGACCCAGTACTTC.

This clonotype occurred a few times. This may be a read error: a much more frequent sequence differs by one nucleotide. V gene TRBV6-2 or TRBV6-3 combines with J gene TRBJ2-3; D ambiguous. The V end lost 8 bases, the J end lost 4 bases, and 13 bases lay between the germline ends. The CDR3 runs 13 residues. Germline V CDR1 and CDR2: MNHEY, SVGEGT. CDR3 in amino acids: CASPQIVPDTQYF. For the CDR3, the DNA is TGTGCCAGCCCCCAGATTGTCCCAGATACGCAGTATTTT.

As to this clonotype: It may be a read error: a sequence one base away is much more abundant. The chain couples TRBV3-1 to TRBJ2-5; D perhaps matches TRBD1 (5 bases). Per germline, CDR1 LGHDT and CDR2 YNNKEL (reference sequence). This CDR3 comprises 14 residues. Trimming pared 1 base from V and 11 bases from J, leaving 17 bases between. CDR3 loop: CASSQVWGVGEQYF. The CDR3, as DNA: TGTGCCAGCAGCCAAGTCTGGGGCGTGGGTGAGCAGTACTTC.

This clonotype occurred a few times. The genes are TRBV4-2 and TRBJ1-2; D not resolved. The CDR3 extends over 12 amino acids. V lost 3 bases and J lost 6, with 8 bases in between. In germline, CDR1 is LGHNA, CDR2 YNFKEQ. In DNA form, the CDR3 reads TGTGCCAGCAGCCAGAACGGCGATGGCTACACCTTC. Translation: CASSQNGDGYTF.

This clonotype has a count of ten or more. This chain joins TRBV5-1 and TRBJ2-3; D possibly uses TRBD1 or TRBD2 (6 bases each). The CDR3 totals 17 residues. Germline-derived CDR1 and CDR2 are SGHRS and YFSETQ. Deletions cut 1 base from V and 2 bases from J, with 17 bases between. CDR3: CASSLSPGAILTDTQYF. Here the CDR3 DNA reads TGCGCCAGCAGCTTGAGTCCGGGGGCCATACTCACAGATACGCAGTATTTT.

Regarding this clonotype: This may stem from a read error, because a much larger clone lies one nucleotide away. The chain has TRBV16 and TRBJ2-7; D not resolved. Germline loops: CDR1 KGHSY, CDR2 FQNENV. The CDR3 totals 16 residues. Here the CDR3 DNA reads TGTGCCAGCAGCCAATTTGGGATTGGCAAACCCTACGAGCAGGACTTC. It translates to CASSQFGIGKPYEQDF.

Comments on this clonotype: Just one base apart from a much larger clone, this may be a read error. The chain is built from TRBV24-1 and TRBJ2-1; 7 bases align to TRBD1. The CDR3 covers 13 residues. Trimming took 7 bases from V and 7 from J; bases not matched to a gene: 6. CDR1 and CDR2 (germline): KGHDR, SFDVKD. This CDR3 reads CATSLGQRNEQFF. CDR3 nucleotide sequence: TGTGCCACCAGCCTGGGACAGAGAAATGAGCAGTTCTTC.

This rearrangement joins TRBV6-5 to TRBJ2-1; 9 bases are shared with TRBD2. CDR1 is MNHEY and CDR2 is SVGAGI in the germline V gene. CDR3 size: 15 residues. V gave up 2 bases and J gave up 6 bases; unmatched junction bases: 5. The CDR3 nucleotides are TGTGCCAGCAGTTACGAGGGACTAGCCGGCAATGAGCAGTTCTTC. As protein: CASSYEGLAGNEQFF.